This T cell receptor (beta chain) was identified in a study of response to subunit inactivated influenza vaccine. This clonotype was found a few times. Its antigen remains unknown. General study findings and limits: Each seasonal influenza vaccination, the authors suggested, recruits few new T cells.

The CDR3 is made up of 14 amino acids. The V end was cut by 7 bases, the J end by 0 bases, with 11 bases between. Germline CDR1 reads ENHRY; CDR2 reads SYGVKD. Via MiXCR, TCRdb re-called the RT-PCR reads, giving one row per CDR3 protein. Altogether approximately 490,000 distinct CDR3 sequences are present, approximately 7.3% being singletons, with the ten largest covering around 13%. The sequence came from a man between 50 and 75 years old who received an inactivated influenza vaccine. The sequences come from PBMCs from blood, collected around 25 months after vaccination. The V call is TRBV10-3, the J call TRBJ2-3, with a tentative D call TRBD2 (6 bases). DNA of the CDR3: TGTGCCATCACCAATAGCGGAAGCACAGATACGCAGTATTTT. Encoded protein: CAITNSGSTDTQYF.